This TCR beta chain was found in a study of blood T cell repertoires in COVID-19. Study-wide context: Sites across the United States, Italy and Spain contributed samples from acute and convalescent COVID-19.

Germline trimming cut 3 bases from V and 10 bases from J; bases unmatched to any gene: 11. Germline V gene data show CDR1 as SQVTM and CDR2 as ANQGSEA. This CDR3 is built from 14 residues. This table comes from immunoSEQ multiplex PCR, and its TCRdb copy is limited to in-frame clones, with some not included. The repertoire holds about 72,000 clones, with over 65% as singletons. Sequenced material: peripheral blood. The receptor was derived from an elderly woman with acute or convalescent COVID-19. The rearrangement joins TRBV29-1 to TRBJ2-7, with 11 bases matching TRBD1. CDR3 sequence: CSVEVTGTGGLQYF. The CDR3 nucleotides read TGCAGCGTTGAGGTCACCGGGACAGGGGGTCTCCAGTACTTC.